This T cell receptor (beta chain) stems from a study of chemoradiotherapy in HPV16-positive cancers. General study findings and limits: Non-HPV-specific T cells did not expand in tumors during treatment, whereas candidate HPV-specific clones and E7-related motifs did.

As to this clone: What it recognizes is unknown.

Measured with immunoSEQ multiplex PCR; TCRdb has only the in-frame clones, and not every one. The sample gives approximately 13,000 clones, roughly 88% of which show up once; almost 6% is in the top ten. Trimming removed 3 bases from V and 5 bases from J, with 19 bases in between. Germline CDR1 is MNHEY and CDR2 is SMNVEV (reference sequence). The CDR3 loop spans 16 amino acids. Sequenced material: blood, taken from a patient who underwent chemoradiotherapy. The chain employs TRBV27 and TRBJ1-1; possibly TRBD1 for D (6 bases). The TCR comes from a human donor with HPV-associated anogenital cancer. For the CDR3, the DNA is TGTGCCAGCAGTTTCGGGGGCCCCGTGAGTGGGACTGAAGCTTTCTTT. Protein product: CASSFGGPVSGTEAFF.